The entry that follows covers one TCR beta chain sequence. Which antigen it targets is not known. Reads for this sample came from an Illumina HiSeq 2000. 5'RACE template switching, by which a universal primer site and unique molecular identifiers were added, was used to make TCR beta cDNA libraries. cDNA synthesis was primed from the TCR beta constant segment and was followed by two successive PCR amplification steps. From the authors' description of their analysis: MIGEC handled demultiplexing of the reads and grouping by UMI, while MiTCR was used to assemble and quantify clonotypes. To remove erroneous sequences, TCR cDNA sequences were retained only when supported by two or more reads. The tcR package was used for downstream repertoire analysis, with clonotypes matched between fractions based on CDR3 nucleotide sequence plus V segment. VDJmatch was used to annotate antigen specificity against VDJdb, with one amino acid substitution in CDR3 permitted. TCRdb reprocessed the reads and lists each CDR3 protein sequence as a single entry, with no DNA. For this entry, the V and J calls and clone size follow TCRdb and not the study's own pipeline. The data table for this sample lists 450,000 to 600,000 distinct CDR3 sequences. Approximately 3.6% of the sample comes from the top ten.

The sample is drawn from a study of T cells expressing NK-cell markers (dated by TCRdb to about 2020). The study in broad terms: Fewer than ten donors provided sorted CD3+CD56+NKG2C+, CD3+CD56+NKG2C- and CD3+CD56-NKG2C+ T-cell subsets, whose TCR beta-chain repertoires were profiled. All eight donors whose samples were sequenced were randomly selected healthy volunteers, three of them men and five women. Sequencing of the libraries produced 2 x 150 bp reads on Illumina HiSeq 2000/2500, MiSeq or NextSeq. Among the eight sequenced donors, seven were HCMV-seropositive and one was HCMV-seronegative. Summary of the overall study and its limitations: In over five donors, the dominant CD3+CD56+NKG2C+ clonotypes were among the top 10 CD8+ clonotypes and accounted for about 1.0-7.5% of CD8+ T cells. Whether the expanded NKG2C-expressing T cell clones were specific for HCMV antigens remained unclear. Those dominant clonotypes were again the most abundant among CD3+CD56-NKG2C+ cells in a few donors, at about 28.3-60.1%.

HCMV-specific IgG was detected in serum with a commercial ELISA kit to determine HCMV serostatus. Ficoll density gradient centrifugation was used to isolate peripheral blood mononuclear cells from blood. The germline V gene specifies SGHRS as CDR1 and YFSETQ as CDR2. Taken from cysteine to phenylalanine, the CDR3 has 15 residues. No DNA is recorded. The receptor was isolated from a man aged 18-30 years in good health. Donor details come from another sample of the same person, matched by shared clones. The V and J segments used are TRBV5-1 and TRBJ1-2; TCRdb's assignment of TRBD1 cannot be checked, as there is no DNA. Sequencing used blood T cells: a sorted CD56 or NKG2C T cell subset, CD4+ or CD8+ T cells, or bulk PBMC T cells (not recorded which). For the CDR3, the sequence is CASSLAERGHYGYTF.